Shown below are 2 T cell receptor beta chains from a single sample sequenced in a study of blood T cells in healthy people across ages. A second PCR of about 7 to 12 cycles used a sample-barcoded 5' primer and a J-beta primer mix. MiXCR was run by TCRdb on the 5' RACE reads, yielding one entry per CDR3 protein. The table shows 1.5 million to 2 million distinct CDR3 sequences, with about two fifths occurring only once. Source material: blood. The receptors shown here come from a human donor in good health.

The V call is TRBV7-2, the J call TRBJ2-1; D gene unclear. There are 16 residues in the CDR3. Per germline, CDR1 SGHTA and CDR2 FQGNSA. V lost 0 bases and J 10 bases, leaving 19 bases between the germline ends. This CDR3 reads CASSLAPVGLQWEQFF. The CDR3 DNA reads TGTGCCAGCAGCTTAGCGCCGGTGGGCTTACAATGGGAGCAGTTCTTC.

A note on this clonotype: An end of the junction differs from the germline gene, which may be a read error. V is TRBV6-2 or TRBV6-3 and J is TRBJ2-1; either TRBD1 or TRBD2 may fit D (5 bases each). Germline CDR1 is MNHEY and CDR2 is SVGEGT. The CDR3 totals 11 residues. The CDR3 loop reads CASTYGTERFF. The CDR3 DNA is TGTGCCAGCACTTACGGGACGGAACGGTTCTTC.